This T cell receptor (beta chain) was found in a study of identical twins. TCRdb reprocessed the 5' RACE reads with MiXCR, giving one entry per CDR3 protein. The sample holds some 730,000 distinct CDR3 sequences, approximately 18% seen once. There are 12 residues in the CDR3. Trimming pared 4 bases from V and 11 bases from J, leaving 14 bases between. Study-wide points: Conclusions relied on cross-sectional statistical analysis, not following the same donors.

To note about this clonotype: The antigen is unknown.

These data were likewise used in another study, on T cells expressing NK-cell markers. That publication notes: Sorted CD3+CD56+NKG2C+, CD3+CD56+NKG2C- and CD3+CD56-NKG2C+ T cells supplied TCR beta repertoires. Among the eight sequenced donors, seven tested HCMV-seropositive and one tested seronegative. Sorting was restricted to alpha-beta TCR T cells by an anti-gamma-delta TCR antibody in several experiments.

V is TRBV12-3 or TRBV12-4 and J is TRBJ1-1; unclear D gene. The sequencing input was PBMCs. The sequence derives from a woman aged 18-29 years in good health. CDR3 region: CASSSPGSGAFF. CDR3 sequence (DNA): TGTGCCAGCAGTTCCCCAGGTAGCGGGGCTTTCTTT.